This T cell receptor (beta chain) was recorded in a study of PD-L1 blockade in urothelial cancer. Overall study: Males with urothelial cancer arising in the bladder constituted twenty-five of the 29 patients.

Germline assignment: CDR1 GTSNPN and CDR2 SVGIG (reference sequence). Unmatched junction bases numbered 7, after V lost 4 bases and J lost 4 bases. The CDR3 sequence is 15 residues long. TCRdb's copy holds only in-frame clones and misses some; the assay was immunoSEQ multiplex PCR. The data contain tens of thousands of clones, about 76% of them singletons. Noted time point: pretreatment peripheral blood. Patients presented with locally advanced or metastatic urothelial carcinoma. Findings and limits, study-wide: Below-median pretreatment blood TCR clonality was associated with improved progression-free and overall survival.

This clone has a single count. Its specificity is not known. This sample comprised PBMCs, obtained around atezolizumab (anti-PD-L1) treatment. V and J are TRBV30 and TRBJ2-5, with 12 positions matching TRBD2. The sequence came from a man aged 65-85 years with urothelial cancer. CDR3 DNA sequence: TGTGCCTGGACTACCGGACTAGCGGGAATAGAGACCCAGTACTTC. Its translation: CAWTTGLAGIETQYF.